The clone carrying this T cell receptor (beta chain) turned up a few times. The source of the sample is a study of blood T cell repertoires in COVID-19. Residents of 24 US areas, aged roughly 18 to 89 years, made up the participants. The protocol was immunoSEQ multiplex PCR, while the TCRdb copy is restricted to in-frame clones and leaves out a portion. This sample has about 380,000 clones, with around 90% found just once. The CDR3 loop spans 15 amino acids. Germline V gene data show CDR1 as KGHSH and CDR2 as LQKENI. Deletions cut 2 bases from V and 6 bases from J, with 16 bases between. The sequence was collected from a woman aged 18 to 35 who had recovered from COVID-19. The sample was PBMCs or T cells enriched from blood (not recorded which). V is TRBV18 and J is TRBJ1-2, with a weak D call TRBD1 (6 bases). CDR3 amino acids: CASSPGVGRGHGYTF. The CDR3 DNA reads TGTGCCAGCTCACCAGGCGTGGGCAGGGGCCATGGCTACACCTTC.